A single sample gave rise to the 14 T cell receptor beta chains below, sequenced in a study of T cell repertoires in cytomegalovirus infection. For these TCRs, the target antigens are not known. A single record per CDR3 protein comes from TCRdb applying MiXCR to the reads. The table lists some 130,000 distinct CDR3 sequences, more than 25% of them singletons. Sequencing used CD8+ T cells from cultured PBMCs, obtained from culture after CMV antigen stimulation. Receptor source: a human donor in good health (CMV status not recorded). Some clones in this sample may be carry-over from other donors' samples.

V usage is TRBV6-5 and J usage is TRBJ1-1; D possibly corresponds to TRBD1 (5 bases). This CDR3 comprises 11 residues. Between the trimmed V and J ends, which lost 5 bases and 10 bases, there was a span of 11 bases. Germline V gene sequence: CDR1 MNHEY, CDR2 SVGAGI. In DNA, the CDR3 is TGTGCCAGCAGTGGCGGGGGGGGAGCTTTCTTT. It yields the protein CASSGGGGAFF.

This clonotype was seen repeatedly, ten times or more. This chain links TRBV29-1 with TRBJ2-3; D perhaps matches TRBD1 (6 bases). This CDR3 is 14 amino acids long. Looked up from germline, CDR1 is SQVTM and CDR2 is ANQGSEA. Deletions cut 0 bases from V and 2 bases from J, with 9 bases between. The CDR3 loop is CSVEDKGDTDTQYF. In DNA, the CDR3 is TGCAGCGTTGAAGATAAGGGGGACACAGATACGCAGTATTTT.

Ten or more counts support this clonotype. The chain carries TRBV7-8 and TRBJ2-7; 7 nucleotides agree with TRBD2. Unmatched junction bases numbered 4, after V lost 5 bases and J lost 6 bases. CDR1 is SGHVS and CDR2 is FQNEAQ in the germline V gene. The CDR3 is 12 amino acids. The CDR3 bases are TGTGCCAGCAGCGGCTGGGGGGGCGAGCAGTACTTC. It encodes CASSGWGGEQYF.

In this sample, this clonotype turned up a few times. The chain joins TRBV20-1 to TRBJ2-7; TRBD1 or TRBD2 may be the D gene (5 bases each). This CDR3 spans 12 amino acids. V was shortened by 1 base and J by 4 bases, with 8 bases between the two germline ends. CDR1 DFQATT and CDR2 SNEGSKA come from the germline V gene (reference sequence). CDR3 nucleotide sequence: TGCAGTGCTAGAGGGGACCCTTACGAGCAGTACTTC. Amino acid sequence: CSARGDPYEQYF.

In this sample, this clonotype turned up a few times. The chain is built from TRBV4-1 and TRBJ2-1, with 7 bases lining up with TRBD1. This CDR3 spans 15 amino acids. The germline CDR1 and CDR2 sequences are MGHRA and YSYEKL. V shed 1 base and J 4 bases; nucleotides not matched to a gene: 4. CDR3 nucleotides: TGCGCCAGCAGCCAAGTCGGACAGGAGTACAATGAGCAGTTCTTC. Translated, it gives CASSQVGQEYNEQFF.

Only a few counts were recorded for this clonotype. The chain employs TRBV7-6 and TRBJ2-1, with 11 nucleotides matching TRBD2. The CDR3 extends over 19 amino acids. V was pared by 1 base and J by 0 bases, with 8 bases of the junction left unmatched. CDR1 and CDR2 from the germline V gene are SGHVS and FNYEAQ. The CDR3 coding sequence is TGTGCCAGCAGCTTAGGGGCTAGCGGGGGGTATAGCTCCTACAATGAGCAGTTCTTC. Protein product: CASSLGASGGYSSYNEQFF.

There are a few counts of this clonotype. The chain employs TRBV12-3 or TRBV12-4 and TRBJ2-3; 8 positions agree with TRBD2. The CDR3 runs 15 residues. Trimming removed 2 bases from V and 4 bases from J; junction bases left unmatched: 5. DNA of the CDR3: TGTGCCAGCAGTTTAATTAGCGGGGTGGCAGATACGCAGTATTTT. Protein product: CASSLISGVADTQYF.

The chain uses TRBV5-1 and TRBJ1-5; TRBD1 aligns across 10 bases. The V segment lost 4 bases and the J segment 6 bases; nucleotides outside the gene matches: 4. Germline CDR1 reads SGHRS; CDR2 reads YFSETQ. This CDR3 contains 14 residues. CDR3 sequence: CASSPWTGGQPQHF. The CDR3 nucleotides read TGCGCCAGCAGCCCGTGGACAGGGGGTCAGCCCCAGCATTTT.

This clonotype showed up many times. The J gene is TRBJ2-5, the V gene TRBV7-8, with 15 bases that match TRBD2. This CDR3 comprises 17 residues. The V and J ends lost 4 bases and 5 bases, in that order; junction bases with no gene match: 8. Germline CDR1 is SGHVS and CDR2 is FQNEAQ. Here the CDR3 reads CASSSWTSGGAVETQYF. The CDR3 DNA reads as TGTGCCAGCAGCTCGTGGACTAGCGGGGGGGCCGTGGAGACCCAGTACTTC. Variable domain in full (rest from reference TRBV7-8 and TRBJ2-5): GAGVSQSPRYKVAKRGQDVALRCDPISGHVSLFWYQQALGQGPEFLTYFQNEAQLDKSGLPSDRFFAERPEGSVSTLKIQRTQQEDSAVYLCASSSWTSGGAVETQYFGPGTRLLVL.

Only a few counts were recorded for this clonotype. The chain links TRBV5-6 to TRBJ2-1; D gene unclear. This CDR3 is 12 amino acids long. Between the trimmed V and J ends, which lost 4 bases and 10 bases, there was a span of 12 bases. The germline CDR1 and CDR2 sequences are SGHDT and YYEEEE. CDR3 in amino acids: CASSPRTLEQFF. CDR3 DNA: TGTGCCAGCAGCCCCCGGACCCTCGAGCAGTTCTTC.

In this sample, this clonotype turned up a few times. The chain links TRBV7-6 to TRBJ2-6; 9 bases fit TRBD1. The J segment lost 0 bases and the V segment lost 2 bases, leaving 5 bases of the junction unmatched. This CDR3 comprises 18 residues. Germline V gives CDR1 SGHVS, CDR2 FNYEAQ. The CDR3 coding sequence is TGTGCCAGCAGCTTACCGAGGACAGGGGACTCTGGGGCCAACGTCCTGACTTTC. It yields the protein CASSLPRTGDSGANVLTF.

The CDR3 DNA is TGCAGTGGAGGACTAGCGGGGGGGAGCTCCTACAATGAGCAGTTCTTC. Amino acids: CSGGLAGGSSYNEQFF. The chain couples TRBV20-1 to TRBJ2-1; 15 bases agree with TRBD2. CDR3 length: 16 amino acids. V lost 7 bases to trimming and J lost 0 bases; unmatched junction nucleotides: 4. CDR1 and CDR2 (germline): DFQATT, SNEGSKA (reference sequence).

This clonotype was found once. This sequence joins TRBV28 and TRBJ2-1, with D perhaps TRBD1 or TRBD2 (5 bases each). This CDR3 comprises 16 residues. Germline V lookup: CDR1 MDHEN, CDR2 SYDVKM. V dropped 2 bases and J dropped 3 bases, with 14 bases sitting between them. CDR3 in amino acids: CASSLPQPGSYNEQFF. Written as DNA, the CDR3 is TGTGCCAGCAGTTTACCACAGCCAGGGAGCTACAATGAGCAGTTCTTC.

Many counts were recorded for this clonotype. The CDR3 protein is CASSFGQGNPSYNSPLHF. The CDR3 DNA sequence: TGTGCCAGCAGCTTTGGACAGGGGAACCCCTCCTATAATTCACCCCTCCACTTT. The V gene is TRBV7-2, the J gene TRBJ1-6; TRBD1 aligns across 9 bases. The CDR3 is made up of 18 amino acids. After removal of 3 bases from V and 0 bases from J, the junction contained 6 bases not matched to a gene. The germline CDR1 and CDR2 sequences are SGHTA and FQGNSA.